Following are 22 T cell receptor beta chains from one sample sequenced in a study of blood T cell repertoires in COVID-19. Sequenced by immunoSEQ multiplex PCR; TCRdb stores in-frame clones only, minus some. The sample includes about 48,000 clones, roughly 88% of them seen just once. The sample taken for sequencing was peripheral blood. These receptors came from a man aged 65 to 85 with acute or convalescent COVID-19.

The chain carries TRBV7-6 and TRBJ2-3; TRBD2 agrees at 10 bases. Germline CDR1 SGHVS, CDR2 FNYEAQ. This CDR3 contains 17 residues. V trimming: 2 bases; J trimming: 3 bases; junction bases outside the gene matches: 8. The CDR3 nucleotides are TGTGCCAGCAGCTTATATCATCTAGCGGGAGATACAGATACGCAGTATTTT. Its protein is CASSLYHLAGDTDTQYF.

This sequence joins TRBV5-5 and TRBJ2-2; 7 bases align to TRBD1. The ends lost 5 bases at V and 0 bases at J; junction bases unmatched: 10. The CDR3 length is 17 residues. Germline values: CDR1 SGHKS, CDR2 YYEKEE (reference sequence). This chain's CDR3 is CASRRHPGQSNTGELFF. In DNA form, the CDR3 reads TGTGCCAGCAGGCGTCATCCGGGACAGTCGAACACCGGGGAGCTGTTTTTT.

The chain is built from TRBV2 and TRBJ1-5; D may be TRBD1 (5 bases). Trimming took 3 bases from V and 4 from J, leaving 13 bases between them. Germline V lookup: CDR1 SNHLY, CDR2 FYNNEI. The CDR3 has 15 amino acids. The CDR3 DNA reads TGTGCCAGCAGTGAGGGACGGACTAGAAATCAGCCCCAGCATTTT. It is translated as CASSEGRTRNQPQHF.

The chain joins TRBV10-3 to TRBJ1-1; weak D call: TRBD1 (6 bases). V lost 4 bases and J lost 1, with 10 bases in between. CDR1 is ENHRY and CDR2 is SYGVKD in the germline V gene. The CDR3 is 14 residues long. In nucleotides, the CDR3 is TGTGCCATCAGTGTATGGGGGCCGAACACTGAAGCTTTCTTT. Translating gives CAISVWGPNTEAFF.

This clone has only one observation. V and J are TRBV7-6 and TRBJ2-5, with D perhaps matching TRBD1 (5 bases). This CDR3 spans 15 amino acids. Germline loops: CDR1 SGHVS, CDR2 FNYEAQ. Trimming took off 2 bases at V and 6 bases at J, with 16 bases between the two ends. The CDR3 protein is CASSLSRAGQQTQYF. CDR3 nucleotides: TGTGCCAGCAGCTTAAGCAGGGCAGGGCAGCAGACCCAGTACTTC.

By share, this clone counts as medium-sized. The CDR3, as DNA: TGTGCCAGCAGCTTGACAGGGGATAACACCGGGGAGCTGTTTTTT. Translating gives CASSLTGDNTGELFF. This chain uses TRBV5-5 with TRBJ2-2, with 7 bases that match TRBD1. The CDR3 runs 15 residues. Germline-derived CDR1 and CDR2 are SGHKS and YYEKEE (reference sequence). The trim removed 1 base at V and 2 bases at J, leaving 2 bases unmatched.

This sequence joins TRBV7-2 and TRBJ2-7; D possibly corresponds to TRBD2 (6 bases). The CDR3 is 13 amino acids. Trimming shortened V by 6 bases and J by 3 bases, and 12 bases separated the two germline ends. Per the germline V gene, CDR1 is SGHTA and CDR2 is FQGNSA. Here the CDR3 reads CASSGVGGYEQYF. DNA for the CDR3: TGTGCCAGCAGTGGCGTGGGGGGCTACGAGCAGTACTTC.

The J gene is TRBJ1-1, the V gene TRBV30; D uncertain. CDR3 length: 12 amino acids. Trimming cost V 0 bases and J 4 bases, with 6 bases left between them. Germline V lookup: CDR1 GTSNPN, CDR2 SVGIG (reference sequence). CDR3 sequence: CAWSVAGTEAFF. The DNA of the CDR3 is TGTGCCTGGAGTGTTGCCGGCACTGAAGCTTTCTTT.

The rearrangement joins TRBV7-9 to TRBJ2-5, with D maybe TRBD1 (5 bases). This CDR3 has 15 residues. The germline V and J ends were trimmed by 1 base and 8 bases, with 17 bases remaining between them. The germline gives CDR1 SEHNR, CDR2 FQNEAQ (reference sequence). DNA for the CDR3: TGTGCCAGCAGCTTAGGGTCAGGGCCCGGTGGTACCCAGTACTTC. This gives the protein CASSLGSGPGGTQYF. Variable domain in full (rest from reference TRBV7-9 and TRBJ2-5): DTGVSQNPRHKITKRGQNVTFRCDPISEHNRLYWYRQTLGQGPEFLTYFQNEAQLEKSRLLSDRFSAERPKGSFSTLEIQRTEQGDSAMYLCASSLGSGPGGTQYFGPGTRLLVL.

The gene calls are TRBV14 and TRBJ2-3; a possible D gene is TRBD2 (5 bases). V was trimmed by 3 bases and J by 2 bases, leaving 18 bases between them. This CDR3 is built from 17 residues. Germline-derived CDR1 and CDR2 are SGHDN and FVKESK. The CDR3 sequence: CASSQSLGLSNTDTQYF. For the CDR3, the DNA is TGTGCCAGCAGCCAGTCACTAGGTCTCTCCAACACAGATACGCAGTATTTT.

The count of this clone is one. This sequence joins TRBV7-9 and TRBJ1-2; 7 bases line up with TRBD1. Trimming cost V 5 bases and J 4 bases; bases outside gene matches: 4. CDR3 length: 13 residues. Germline values: CDR1 SEHNR, CDR2 FQNEAQ (reference sequence). CDR3 coding DNA: TGTGCCAGCAGCGAGGGGACAGTCTATGGCTACACCTTC. Translated: CASSEGTVYGYTF. Based on the CDR3 plus reference TRBV7-9 and TRBJ1-2, the full variable domain is DTGVSQNPRHKITKRGQNVTFRCDPISEHNRLYWYRQTLGQGPEFLTYFQNEAQLEKSRLLSDRFSAERPKGSFSTLEIQRTEQGDSAMYLCASSEGTVYGYTFGSGTRLTVV.

The V and J genes are TRBV9 and TRBJ2-3; 7 nucleotides line up with TRBD1. V shed 2 bases, J shed 6 bases, and the junction held 3 bases outside the gene matches. The CDR3 spans 13 residues. Germline V gene lookup returns CDR1 SGDLS and CDR2 YYNGEE. The CDR3, as DNA: TGTGCCAGCAGCGTGGGACAGCTCGATACGCAGTATTTT. It translates to CASSVGQLDTQYF.

The chain carries TRBV18 and TRBJ2-7; maybe TRBD1 (6 bases). V dropped 2 bases and J dropped 0 bases, with 20 bases sitting between them. Germline lookup yields CDR1 KGHSH and CDR2 LQKENI. The length of the CDR3 is 18 residues. This chain's CDR3 is CASSPVVPGPRGSYEQYF. Written as DNA, the CDR3 is TGTGCCAGCTCACCAGTTGTGCCAGGCCCCAGGGGCTCCTACGAGCAGTACTTC.

The CDR3 DNA sequence: TGTGCCTCCCGCCGGGACAGCGTGAACACTGAAGCTTTCTTT. Its protein product is CASRRDSVNTEAFF. This chain uses TRBV2 with TRBJ1-1; 7 bases are a match to TRBD1. The CDR3 runs 14 residues. Germline CDR1 SNHLY, CDR2 FYNNEI. The ends lost 11 bases at V and 0 bases at J; junction bases unmatched: 9.

The chain is built from TRBV30 and TRBJ1-6; a possible D gene is TRBD1 (5 bases). Germline CDR1 GTSNPN, CDR2 SVGIG (reference sequence). Trimming removed 3 bases at V and 5 bases at J, with 14 bases between. The length of the CDR3 is 15 residues. The CDR3 DNA reads as TGTGCCTGGAGGGGGCCTGACAGAGATAATTCACCCCTCCACTTT. Protein: CAWRGPDRDNSPLHF.

This clone occurred once. The V gene is TRBV6-5, the J gene TRBJ1-1; 7 nucleotides agree with TRBD1. Germline-derived CDR1 and CDR2 are MNHEY and SVGAGI. The CDR3 has 13 residues. Trimming removed 5 bases from V and 2 bases from J; junction bases left unmatched: 2. CDR3 DNA sequence: TGTGCCAGCAGTACAGGGGTTAACACTGAAGCTTTCTTT. Translated, it gives CASSTGVNTEAFF.

The chain recombines TRBV14 with TRBJ2-3, with TRBD1 matching over 11 bases. V gave up 6 bases and J gave up 4 bases; unmatched junction bases: 6. This CDR3 has 15 residues. Per germline, CDR1 SGHDN and CDR2 FVKESK. The CDR3 DNA sequence: TGTGCCAGCAGTCCCGGGACAGGGGGGGCAGATACGCAGTATTTT. This codes for CASSPGTGGADTQYF.

This clone was counted once. The genes are TRBV6-1 and TRBJ1-2, with TRBD1 matching 7 bases. Looked up from germline, CDR1 is MNHNS and CDR2 is SASEGT. V shed 2 bases and J 2 bases; nucleotides not matched to a gene: 5. The CDR3 consists of 15 residues. The CDR3 DNA is TGTGCCAGCAGTGAACCGACAGGGACGAACTATGGCTACACCTTC. This gives the protein CASSEPTGTNYGYTF.

The chain joins TRBV7-2 to TRBJ1-3; TRBD1 aligns across 7 bases. The V segment lost 2 bases and the J segment 2 bases; nucleotides outside the gene matches: 9. The CDR3 runs 17 residues. Germline-derived CDR1 and CDR2 are SGHTA and FQGNSA. CDR3 in amino acids: CASSLRVQGWTGNTIYF. As DNA, the CDR3 is TGTGCCAGCAGCTTAAGGGTACAGGGGTGGACTGGAAACACCATATATTTT.

The rearrangement uses TRBV21-1 and TRBJ1-6. TRBV21-1 is classified as a pseudogene. CDR3 length equals 12 residues. The CDR3 DNA reads as TGTGCCAGGACGGGGGATAATTCACCCCTCCACTTT. Protein sequence: CARTGDNSPLHF.

This sequence joins TRBV27 and TRBJ1-2, with 7 bases matching TRBD1. In germline, CDR1 is MNHEY, CDR2 SMNVEV (reference sequence). V was clipped by 3 bases and J by 3 bases; unmatched bases: 4. CDR3 length equals 14 residues. The DNA for the CDR3 is TGTGCCAGCAGTTTCTACGACAGGGACTATGGCTACACCTTC. Encoded protein: CASSFYDRDYGYTF.

The rearrangement links TRBV6-2 or TRBV6-3 to TRBJ1-4; D possibly corresponds to TRBD1 (5 bases). CDR1 is MNHEY, CDR2 SVGEGT, per germline. The germline V and J ends were trimmed by 0 bases and 8 bases, with 13 bases remaining between them. This CDR3 is built from 15 residues. The CDR3 is CASSYSAGPEEKLFF. CDR3 bases: TGTGCCAGCAGTTACTCGGCGGGGCCGGAAGAAAAACTGTTTTTT.